This section outlines one T cell receptor beta chain sequence together with its context. A multiplex PCR was run with 60 Vbeta primers and 13 Jbeta primers. This table comes from immunoSEQ multiplex PCR, and its TCRdb copy is limited to in-frame clones, with some not included. The sample lists fewer than 150,000 clones; roughly 77% were seen once. Germline trimming cut 2 bases from V and 2 bases from J; bases unmatched to any gene: 11. CDR1 and CDR2 from the germline V gene are MNHEY and SMNVEV (reference sequence). This CDR3 region has 18 residues. The entry originates in a study of cytomegalovirus exposure and HLA in healthy donors.

The chain uses TRBV27 and TRBJ2-5; TRBD2 matches 10 bases. The sequenced material came from PBMCs. The TCR comes from a man aged 25-45 years in good health. The CDR3 here is CASSLNRLAGGAQETQYF. In DNA form, the CDR3 reads TGTGCCAGCAGTTTAAACCGACTAGCGGGTGGGGCACAAGAGACCCAGTACTTC.